The clone carrying this T cell receptor beta chain has just one count. Original data processing: Counts of nucleated cells, estimated from reference gene primer amplification, were obtained. Clones were read by immunoSEQ multiplex PCR, and TCRdb kept only the in-frame ones, dropping some. Clone size and the V and J calls come from that table; the DNA yielded D and trimming. The data show approximately 260,000 clones, nearly 90% seen once. These data originate in a study of blood T cell repertoires in COVID-19. Across the whole study: Material from acute and convalescent COVID-19 was sourced from the United States, Italy and Spain. PBMCs, B-cell-depleted T cells, or T cells provided the cDNA or gDNA that made up the material.

The CDR3 has 12 amino acids. Trimming left V 9 bases short and J 2 bases short, with 10 bases between. From germline, CDR1 is ENHRY and CDR2 SYGVKD. Enrolled during active infection, Seattle patients were then followed longitudinally. This clonotype was sampled from a woman aged 60 to 75 with COVID-19, enrolled during active disease. The genes are TRBV10-3 and TRBJ1-2, with a weak D call TRBD1 (5 bases). The sample taken for sequencing was peripheral blood. CDR3 loop: CAITQGNYGYTF. The CDR3 DNA follows: TGTGCCATTACTCAGGGAAACTATGGCTACACCTTC.